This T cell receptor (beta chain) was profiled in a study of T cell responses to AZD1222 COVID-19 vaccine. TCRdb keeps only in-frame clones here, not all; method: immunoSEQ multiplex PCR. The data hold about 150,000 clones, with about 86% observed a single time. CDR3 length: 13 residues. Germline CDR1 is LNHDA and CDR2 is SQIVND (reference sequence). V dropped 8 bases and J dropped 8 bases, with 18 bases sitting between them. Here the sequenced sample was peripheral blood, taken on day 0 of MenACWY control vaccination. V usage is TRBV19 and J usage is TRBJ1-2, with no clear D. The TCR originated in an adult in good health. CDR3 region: CASYSWGVGGYTF. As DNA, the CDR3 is TGTGCCAGTTACTCGTGGGGAGTTGGAGGCTACACCTTC.